The 18 T cell receptor beta chains presented below share a single source sample, sequenced in a study of radiation and T cells in renal cell carcinoma. Libraries were prepared by immunoSEQ multiplex PCR; TCRdb keeps only in-frame clonotypes and omits some of them. This table has 20,000 to 30,000 clones, 58% appearing once. The treatment denotes: treatment-naive control, cytoreductive nephrectomy. The input for sequencing was tumor tissue, taken from a patient whose treatment was nephrectomy without radiotherapy. Source of these receptors: a man between 35 and 55 years old with renal cell carcinoma.

This clone was detected many times. J is TRBJ2-2 and V is TRBV7-2; 15 bases fit TRBD2. The CDR3 length is 18 residues. Per germline, CDR1 SGHTA and CDR2 FQGNSA. Germline trimming cut 1 base from V and 6 bases from J; bases unmatched to any gene: 6. CDR3 loop: CASSLVRTSGGAAGELFF. CDR3 DNA: TGTGCCAGCAGCTTAGTCCGGACTAGCGGGGGGGCCGCCGGGGAGCTGTTTTTT.

The chain is built from TRBV27 and TRBJ1-6; D is undetermined. Looked up from germline, CDR1 is MNHEY and CDR2 is SMNVEV (reference sequence). Trimming removed 4 bases at V and 7 bases at J, with 11 bases between. This CDR3 comprises 14 residues. This chain's CDR3 is CASSSPGMNSPLHF. DNA for the CDR3: TGTGCCAGCAGTTCCCCCGGGATGAATTCACCCCTCCACTTT.

This clone appeared a few times. The V call is TRBV28, the J call TRBJ1-1; no clear D. CDR1 is MDHEN, CDR2 SYDVKM, per germline. The CDR3 loop spans 14 amino acids. Trimming removed 1 base from V and 3 bases from J, with 9 bases in between. This CDR3 reads CASSLFRRDTEAFF. In DNA form, the CDR3 reads TGTGCCAGCAGTTTATTTAGGAGGGACACTGAAGCTTTCTTT. The entire variable domain, with the rest obtained from reference TRBV28 and TRBJ1-1, is as follows: DVKVTQSSRYLVKRTGEKVFLECVQDMDHENMFWYRQDPGLGLRLIYFSYDVKMKEKGDIPEGYSVSREKKERFSLILESASTNQTSMYLCASSLFRRDTEAFFGQGTRLTVV.

The CDR3 DNA reads TGCGCCAGCAGCTACACCACGACCGGGACTCAGGTTGAAGCTTTCTTT. Its protein product is CASSYTTTGTQVEAFF. This chain connects TRBV4-1 to TRBJ1-1; maybe TRBD1 (5 bases). V shed 5 bases and J shed 7 bases, with 23 bases lying between them. CDR3 length: 16 residues. Germline V gene lookup returns CDR1 MGHRA and CDR2 YSYEKL.

V usage is TRBV28 and J usage is TRBJ1-6, with D maybe TRBD1 (5 bases). The germline V and J ends were trimmed by 6 bases and 7 bases, with 19 bases remaining between them. CDR1 and CDR2 from the germline V gene are MDHEN and SYDVKM. The CDR3 extends over 16 amino acids. In DNA form, the CDR3 reads TGTGCCAGCAGGTCTGGGGAGGGGATTCAGAATTCACCCCTCCACTTT. Its protein is CASRSGEGIQNSPLHF.

The V and J genes are TRBV9 and TRBJ2-3; D uncertain. The CDR3 extends over 13 amino acids. Looked up from germline, CDR1 is SGDLS and CDR2 is YYNGEE. The ends were cut back, 5 bases at V and 0 bases at J, with 7 bases in the middle. CDR3 protein: CASSASSTDTQYF. Here the CDR3 DNA reads TGTGCCAGCAGTGCCAGTAGCACAGATACGCAGTATTTT.

In nucleotides, the CDR3 is TGTGCCAGCAACGTGGGACAGGCCGCCAATGAGCAGTTCTTC. This sequence encodes CASNVGQAANEQFF. The rearrangement links TRBV7-9 to TRBJ2-1; 8 nucleotides line up with TRBD1. CDR1 is SEHNR and CDR2 is FQNEAQ in the germline V gene (reference sequence). CDR3 length: 14 amino acids. V shed 7 bases, J shed 6 bases, and the junction held 8 bases outside the gene matches.

The chain has TRBV30 and TRBJ2-7, with 13 bases that match TRBD2. Trimming cost V 3 bases and J 3 bases; bases outside gene matches: 8. Germline V gives CDR1 GTSNPN, CDR2 SVGIG (reference sequence). CDR3 length: 16 residues. The CDR3 here is CAWRPPTSGRGYEQYF. The CDR3 DNA reads TGTGCCTGGAGGCCCCCCACTAGCGGGAGGGGCTACGAGCAGTACTTC.

CDR3 region: CAWSGDWSGYTF. The CDR3 nucleotides read TGTGCCTGGAGTGGGGACTGGTCTGGCTACACCTTC. The rearrangement joins TRBV30 to TRBJ1-2; a possible D gene is TRBD1 (5 bases). Per germline, CDR1 GTSNPN and CDR2 SVGIG (reference sequence). The CDR3 spans 12 residues. Between the trimmed V and J ends, which lost 1 base and 7 bases, there was a span of 10 bases.

This clone appeared a few times. The J gene is TRBJ1-1, the V gene TRBV5-4; D possibly corresponds to TRBD1 (5 bases). This CDR3 has 15 residues. Per the germline V gene, CDR1 is SGHNT and CDR2 is YYREEE (reference sequence). Trimming pared 0 bases from V and 14 bases from J, leaving 23 bases between. The CDR3 spells CASSLGGLGAESTFF. In DNA form, the CDR3 reads TGTGCCAGCAGCTTGGGGGGACTTGGGGCGGAATCGACGTTCTTT.

The gene calls are TRBV4-1 and TRBJ2-3, with 8 bases identical to TRBD1. Trimming took 4 bases from V and 1 from J; bases not matched to a gene: 10. CDR1 is MGHRA and CDR2 is YSYEKL in the germline V gene. The CDR3 has 17 residues. Here the CDR3 DNA reads TGCGCCAGCAGCCTCAAATTGACAGGGGCCCGCACAGATACGCAGTATTTT. It codes for CASSLKLTGARTDTQYF.

This sequence joins TRBV5-1 and TRBJ2-3; D possibly corresponds to TRBD2 (5 bases). Per the germline V gene, CDR1 is SGHRS and CDR2 is YFSETQ. V lost 3 bases and J 7 bases, leaving 6 bases between the germline ends. The CDR3 totals 11 residues. CDR3 loop: CASSSGNTQYF. CDR3 in DNA: TGCGCCAGCAGCTCCGGGAATACGCAGTATTTT.

V usage is TRBV11-2 and J usage is TRBJ1-1; no definite D call. With 1 base removed from V and 3 bases from J, the gap between germline ends came to 6 bases. The germline V gene has CDR1 SGHAT and CDR2 FQNNGV. The CDR3 runs to 13 residues. Here the CDR3 DNA reads TGTGCCAGCAGCTTAGTCCACTACACTGAAGCTTTCTTT. Protein product: CASSLVHYTEAFF.

The chain joins TRBV10-2 to TRBJ1-1, with D possibly TRBD1 on 5 matching bases. The CDR3 has 12 residues. The germline CDR1 and CDR2 sequences are WSHSY and SAAADI. The germline V and J ends were trimmed by 8 bases and 1 base, with 8 bases remaining between them. The CDR3 spells CASQGPNTEAFF. Here the CDR3 DNA reads TGCGCCAGCCAGGGCCCGAACACTGAAGCTTTCTTT.

The chain is built from TRBV6-6 and TRBJ2-7; TRBD1 matches 7 bases. Germline CDR1 reads MNHNY; CDR2 reads SVGAGI (reference sequence). The CDR3 runs to 13 residues. V trimming: 9 bases; J trimming: 3 bases; junction bases outside the gene matches: 8. CDR3 region: CASRDSKDYEQYV. As DNA, the CDR3 is TGTGCCAGTAGGGACAGCAAGGACTACGAGCAGTACGTC.

Regarding this clone: The same CDR3 is also encoded by other DNA sequences in this sample. V and J are TRBV29-1 and TRBJ1-3; weak D call: TRBD1 (6 bases). V was shortened by 7 bases and J by 1 base, with 11 bases between the two germline ends. CDR1 SQVTM and CDR2 ANQGSEA come from the germline V gene. CDR3 length: 13 amino acids. CDR3 nucleotide sequence: TGCAGCGGCTACAGGGAGTCTGGAAACACCATATATTTT. It translates to CSGYRESGNTIYF.

V and J are TRBV5-4 and TRBJ2-1, with 11 positions matching TRBD2. Per the germline V gene, CDR1 is SGHNT and CDR2 is YYREEE (reference sequence). V lost 4 bases to trimming and J lost 3 bases; unmatched junction nucleotides: 6. The CDR3 contains 16 residues. CDR3 amino acids: CASSQLAGDLYNEQFF. CDR3 bases: TGTGCCAGCAGCCAACTAGCGGGAGATCTCTACAATGAGCAGTTCTTC.

The chain carries TRBV2 and TRBJ1-2; D remains ambiguous. The CDR3 covers 14 residues. V was shortened by 2 bases and J by 3 bases, with 10 bases between the two germline ends. Germline values: CDR1 SNHLY, CDR2 FYNNEI. The CDR3 coding sequence is TGTGCCAGCAGTGAATGGGAGGGATACTATGGCTACACCTTC. It encodes CASSEWEGYYGYTF.